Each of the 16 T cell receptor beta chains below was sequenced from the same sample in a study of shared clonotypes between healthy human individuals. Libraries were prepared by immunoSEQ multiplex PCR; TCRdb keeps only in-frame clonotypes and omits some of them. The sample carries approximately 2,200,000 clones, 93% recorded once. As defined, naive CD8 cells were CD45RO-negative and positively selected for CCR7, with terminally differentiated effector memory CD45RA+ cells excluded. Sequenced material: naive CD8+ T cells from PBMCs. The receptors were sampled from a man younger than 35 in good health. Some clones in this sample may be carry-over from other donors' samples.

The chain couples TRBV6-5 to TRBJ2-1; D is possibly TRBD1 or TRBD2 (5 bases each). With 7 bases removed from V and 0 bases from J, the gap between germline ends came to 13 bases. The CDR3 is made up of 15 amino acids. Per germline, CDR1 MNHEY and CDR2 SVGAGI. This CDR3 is CASTRDRSSYNEQFF. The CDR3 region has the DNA TGTGCCAGCACCAGGGACCGGAGCTCCTACAATGAGCAGTTCTTC.

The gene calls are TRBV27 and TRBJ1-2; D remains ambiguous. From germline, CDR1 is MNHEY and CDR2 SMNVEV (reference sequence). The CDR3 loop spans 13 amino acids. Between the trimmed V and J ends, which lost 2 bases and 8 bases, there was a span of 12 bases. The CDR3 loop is CASSLSGPRGYTF. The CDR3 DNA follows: TGTGCCAGCAGTTTAAGTGGGCCCCGGGGCTACACCTTC.

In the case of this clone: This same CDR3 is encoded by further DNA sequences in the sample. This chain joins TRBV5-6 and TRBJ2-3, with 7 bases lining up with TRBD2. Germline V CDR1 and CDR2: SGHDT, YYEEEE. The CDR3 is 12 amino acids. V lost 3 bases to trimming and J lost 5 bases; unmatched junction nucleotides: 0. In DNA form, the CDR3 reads TGTGCCAGCAGCTGGGGGGGAGATACGCAGTATTTT. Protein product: CASSWGGDTQYF.

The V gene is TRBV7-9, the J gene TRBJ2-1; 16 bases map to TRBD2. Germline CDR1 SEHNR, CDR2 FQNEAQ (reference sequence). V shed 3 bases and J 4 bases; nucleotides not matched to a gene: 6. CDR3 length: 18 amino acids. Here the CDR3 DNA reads TGTGCCAGCAGCTTGGCTGGGACTAGCGGGAGGGAATACAATGAGCAGTTCTTC. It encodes CASSLAGTSGREYNEQFF.

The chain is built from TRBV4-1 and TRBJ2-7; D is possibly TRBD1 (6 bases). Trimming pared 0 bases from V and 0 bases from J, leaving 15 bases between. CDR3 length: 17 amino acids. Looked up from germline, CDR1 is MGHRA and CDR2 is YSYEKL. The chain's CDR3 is CASSQDSAGEDSYEQYF. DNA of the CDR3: TGCGCCAGCAGCCAAGATTCGGCAGGGGAAGACTCCTACGAGCAGTACTTC.

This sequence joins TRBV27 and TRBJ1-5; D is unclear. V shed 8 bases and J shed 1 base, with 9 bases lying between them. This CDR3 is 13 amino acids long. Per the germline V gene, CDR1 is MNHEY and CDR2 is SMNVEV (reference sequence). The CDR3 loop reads CASSDGSNQPQHF. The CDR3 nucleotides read TGTGCCAGCTCGGACGGGAGCAATCAGCCCCAGCATTTT.

The CDR3 sequence: CASSYGRATLNTEAFF. CDR3 sequence (DNA): TGTGCCAGCAGTTACGGCAGGGCAACCTTGAACACTGAAGCTTTCTTT. The rearrangement joins TRBV6-5 to TRBJ1-1; D is possibly TRBD1 (5 bases). The CDR3 consists of 16 residues. Deletions cut 2 bases from V and 0 bases from J, with 13 bases between. From germline, CDR1 is MNHEY and CDR2 SVGAGI.

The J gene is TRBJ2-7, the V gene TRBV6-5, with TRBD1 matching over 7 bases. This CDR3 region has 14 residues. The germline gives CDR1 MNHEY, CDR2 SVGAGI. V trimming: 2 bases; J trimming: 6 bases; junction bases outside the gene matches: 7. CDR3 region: CASSYGQARGEQYF. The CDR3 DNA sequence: TGTGCCAGCAGTTACGGACAGGCGAGGGGCGAGCAGTACTTC.

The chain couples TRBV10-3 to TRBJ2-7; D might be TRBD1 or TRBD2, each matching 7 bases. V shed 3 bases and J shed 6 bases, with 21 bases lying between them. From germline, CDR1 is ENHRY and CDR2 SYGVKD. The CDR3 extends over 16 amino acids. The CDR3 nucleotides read TGTGCCATCAGTGAAAAATGGGAGGGGGCACTAGGCGAGCAGTACTTC. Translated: CAISEKWEGALGEQYF.

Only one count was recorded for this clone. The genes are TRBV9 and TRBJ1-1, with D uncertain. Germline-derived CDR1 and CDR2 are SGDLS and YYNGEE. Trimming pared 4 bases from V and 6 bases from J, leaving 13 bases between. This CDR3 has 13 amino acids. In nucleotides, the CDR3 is TGTGCCAGCAGCCCAGACATAAACCCTGAAGCTTTCTTT. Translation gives CASSPDINPEAFF.

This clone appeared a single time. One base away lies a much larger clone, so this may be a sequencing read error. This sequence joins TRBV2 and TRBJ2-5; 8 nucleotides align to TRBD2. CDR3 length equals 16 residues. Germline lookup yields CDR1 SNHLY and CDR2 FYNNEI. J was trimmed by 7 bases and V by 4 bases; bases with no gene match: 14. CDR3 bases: TGTGCCAGCAGTGCCCCTCCCGGGAGGGAGGGGGGGACCCAGTACTTC. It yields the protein CASSAPPGREGGTQYF.

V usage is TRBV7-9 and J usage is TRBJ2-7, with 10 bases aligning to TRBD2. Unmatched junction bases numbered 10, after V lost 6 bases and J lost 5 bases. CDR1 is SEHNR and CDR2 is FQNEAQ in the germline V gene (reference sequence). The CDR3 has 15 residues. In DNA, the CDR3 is TGTGCCAGCAGTGCGAGCGGGAGGGCCGGAGACGAGCAGTACTTC. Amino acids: CASSASGRAGDEQYF.

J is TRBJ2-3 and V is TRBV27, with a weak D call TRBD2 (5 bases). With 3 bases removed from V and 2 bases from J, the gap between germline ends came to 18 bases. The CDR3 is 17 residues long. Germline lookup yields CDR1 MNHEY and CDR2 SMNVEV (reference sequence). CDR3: CASSLLGWSGATDTQYF. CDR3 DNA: TGTGCCAGCAGTTTGTTAGGTTGGAGCGGAGCCACAGATACGCAGTATTTT.

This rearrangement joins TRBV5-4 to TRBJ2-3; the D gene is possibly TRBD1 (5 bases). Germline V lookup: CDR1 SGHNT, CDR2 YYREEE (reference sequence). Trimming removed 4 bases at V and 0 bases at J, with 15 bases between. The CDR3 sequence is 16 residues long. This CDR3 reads CASSHPWQGSTDTQYF. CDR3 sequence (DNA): TGTGCCAGCAGCCACCCATGGCAGGGAAGCACAGATACGCAGTATTTT.

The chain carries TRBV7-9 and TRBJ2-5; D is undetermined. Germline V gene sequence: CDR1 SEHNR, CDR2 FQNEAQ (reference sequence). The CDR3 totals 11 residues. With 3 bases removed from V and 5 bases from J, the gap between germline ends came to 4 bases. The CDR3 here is CASSFWETQYF. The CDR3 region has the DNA TGTGCCAGCAGCTTTTGGGAGACCCAGTACTTC.

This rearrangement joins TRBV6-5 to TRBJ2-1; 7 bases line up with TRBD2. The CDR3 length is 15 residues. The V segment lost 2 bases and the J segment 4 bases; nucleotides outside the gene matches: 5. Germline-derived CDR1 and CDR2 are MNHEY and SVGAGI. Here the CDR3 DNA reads TGTGCCAGCAGTTACGCGGCTAGCGGTTACAATGAGCAGTTCTTC. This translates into CASSYAASGYNEQFF.